This TCR beta chain was captured in a study of blood T cell repertoires in COVID-19. Study context: There were acute and convalescent COVID-19 samples, and they came from the United States, Italy and Spain. Nucleic acid was either cDNA or gDNA, and it came from T cells, B-cell-depleted T cells, or PBMCs.

Authors' processing steps: Researchers report that nucleated cell counts were estimated from reference gene primer amplification. Sequencing was performed with immunoSEQ multiplex PCR; in TCRdb, only in-frame clones are kept and a portion is missing. V, J and clone size were drawn from that table, and D and trimming were deduced from the DNA. The repertoire has 60,000 or so clones, roughly 74% of them found once; the top ten carry 25%. The V gene's germline CDR1 is MNHEY and CDR2 SVGAGI. V lost 4 bases and J lost 3; bases outside the gene matches: 6. The CDR3 is 14 residues long. The specimen sequenced was peripheral blood. The source of this sequence is a human donor in a cohort sampled during active COVID-19. V is TRBV6-5 and J is TRBJ2-7, with 7 bases fitting TRBD1. The CDR3 DNA follows: TGTGCCAGCAGTTCATACAGGGGCCACTACGAGCAGTACTTC. Translation gives CASSSYRGHYEQYF.